Listed here are 2 T cell receptor beta chains from one sample, sequenced in a study of early T cells in non-severe SARS-CoV-2 infection. TCRdb re-called the 5' RACE reads with MiXCR, one entry per CDR3 protein. The sample holds 80,000 or so distinct CDR3 sequences; around 16% are singletons and the top ten take 9% to 15%. Input material: whole blood. The receptor source for this set is an adult who was a healthcare worker with PCR-confirmed SARS-CoV-2 infection or an uninfected control (not recorded which).

This chain links TRBV6-6 with TRBJ2-1; 9 positions agree with TRBD1. The junction had 6 bases not matched to a gene; V was cut back by 7 bases and J by 8 bases. Per the germline V gene, CDR1 is MNHNY and CDR2 is SVGAGI (reference sequence). This CDR3 region has 13 residues. CDR3 in DNA: TGTGCCAGCATGGACAGGGGTTTCTATGAGCAGTTCTTC. This sequence encodes CASMDRGFYEQFF.

The rearrangement uses TRBV7-9 and TRBJ1-1, with D unclear. From germline, CDR1 is SEHNR and CDR2 FQNEAQ (reference sequence). V was clipped by 3 bases and J by 0 bases, with 5 bases between them. The CDR3 sequence is 13 residues long. Written as DNA, the CDR3 is TGTGCCAGCAGCTTGTGGCTGAACACTGAAGCTTTCTTT. Protein: CASSLWLNTEAFF.